This TCR beta chain was retrieved from a study of shared clonotypes between healthy human individuals. The CDR3 sequence is 15 residues long. Germline V gene data show CDR1 as MNHNY and CDR2 as SVGAGI (reference sequence). V was clipped by 4 bases and J by 0 bases, with 13 bases between them. TCRdb's table, derived via immunoSEQ multiplex PCR, lists solely in-frame clones and lacks some. The profile covers 2 million to 2.5 million clones, with 93% appearing a single time and about 0.39% taken by the ten largest. The rearrangement uses TRBV6-6 and TRBJ2-7; D is perhaps TRBD1 (6 bases). The sample was naive CD4+ T cells from PBMCs. Specified subset: CD45RA+ positively selected. The sequence was obtained from a man aged 18 to 30 in good health. Some clones in this sample may be carry-over from other donors' samples. CDR3 in DNA: TGTGCCAGCAGTTCCTCGACAGGTAGCTCCTACGAGCAGTACTTC. Amino acid sequence: CASSSSTGSSYEQYF.